The sequence of this T cell receptor (beta chain) was determined in a study of cytomegalovirus exposure and HLA in healthy donors. Overall study findings and caveats: CMV serostatus alone was available as immune exposure information.

This CDR3 comprises 16 residues. CDR1 is SGHVS and CDR2 is FQNEAQ in the germline V gene. Trimming cost V 5 bases and J 7 bases, with 18 bases left between them. As to this clone: The antigen remains undetermined.

Amplification used 60 Vbeta primers and 13 Jbeta primers. Repertoires were generated with immunoSEQ multiplex PCR, while TCRdb's copy carries only in-frame clones and drops some. The data hold more than 90,000 clones, with roughly 74% observed a single time. Donors likely had unrecorded immune exposures despite being nominally healthy when sampled. The chain joins TRBV7-8 to TRBJ1-6; D perhaps matches TRBD1 (6 bases). This sequence was found in a woman aged 40 to 50 in good health and CMV-seronegative. What was sequenced was PBMCs. The CDR3 loop reads CASSPTGYGVNSPLHF. The CDR3 DNA follows: TGTGCCAGCAGCCCAACAGGGTACGGGGTCAATTCACCCCTCCACTTT.